This entry lists 6 T cell receptor beta chains sequenced from one sample in a study of T cell repertoires in cytomegalovirus infection. Each CDR3 protein gets one entry after TCRdb re-called the reads with MiXCR. In the table there are about 490,000 distinct CDR3 sequences, more than 15% of which are singletons. Sequencing was done on a sample of CD8+ T cells from PBMCs. The receptors were gathered from a human donor in good health (CMV status not recorded). Some clones in this sample may be carry-over from other donors' samples.

This clonotype has a count of ten or more. The rearrangement joins TRBV20-1 to TRBJ1-5; a possible D gene is TRBD1 (6 bases). V was shortened by 1 base and J by 3 bases, with 16 bases between the two germline ends. This CDR3 comprises 16 residues. Germline CDR1 and CDR2: DFQATT and SNEGSKA (reference sequence). CDR3 loop: CSARGRAHRDNQPQHF. The CDR3 DNA sequence: TGCAGTGCTAGAGGGAGGGCGCACAGGGACAATCAGCCCCAGCATTTT.

The table lists this clonotype with many counts. V usage is TRBV12-5 and J usage is TRBJ1-5, with D possibly matching TRBD1 (6 bases). V shed 2 bases and J shed 9 bases, with 20 bases lying between them. Looked up from germline, CDR1 is LGHNT and CDR2 is FRNRAP. This CDR3 region has 16 residues. CDR3 DNA: TGTGCTAGTGGTTTGACAGGGACGGGACCGGATCGGCCCCAGCATTTT. Amino acid sequence: CASGLTGTGPDRPQHF.

This clonotype came up many times. The chain combines TRBV10-3 with TRBJ2-5; TRBD1 matches 7 bases. Germline CDR1 reads ENHRY; CDR2 reads SYGVKD. This CDR3 spans 14 amino acids. After removal of 5 bases from V and 2 bases from J, the junction contained 5 bases not matched to a gene. CDR3 bases: TGTGCCATCAGTAGGCCAGGGGGACAAGAGACCCAGTACTTC. This codes for CAISRPGGQETQYF.

The J gene is TRBJ2-1, the V gene TRBV9; D may be TRBD2 (5 bases). This CDR3 comprises 13 residues. Per germline, CDR1 SGDLS and CDR2 YYNGEE. V lost 0 bases and J 7 bases, leaving 8 bases between the germline ends. The CDR3 is CASSVGGKNEQFF. The CDR3 DNA reads TGTGCCAGCAGCGTAGGAGGGAAGAATGAGCAGTTCTTC.

This clonotype was detected ten times or more. The V call is TRBV7-6, the J call TRBJ2-7; TRBD1 matches at 8 bases. The V and J ends lost 3 bases and 5 bases, in that order; junction bases with no gene match: 9. Looked up from germline, CDR1 is SGHVS and CDR2 is FNYEAQ. CDR3 size: 15 residues. The CDR3 region has the DNA TGTGCCAGCAGCTTTTTTGTCAGGGGGCGAGACGAGCAGTACTTC. Protein: CASSFFVRGRDEQYF.

This rearrangement joins TRBV3-1 to TRBJ2-7, with 7 bases aligning to TRBD2. This CDR3 has 16 amino acids. Germline V CDR1 and CDR2: LGHDT, YNNKEL (reference sequence). Trimming took 4 bases from V and 4 from J; bases not matched to a gene: 13. CDR3 in DNA: TGTGCCAGCAGCCCACATAGCGGGTCGGCCCCTTACGAGCAGTACTTC. Translated, it gives CASSPHSGSAPYEQYF.